Each of the 32 T cell receptor beta chains below was sequenced from the same sample in a study of T-cell reconstitution after alpha-beta-depleted transplantation in children. Researchers prepared the TCRbeta library using unique molecular identifiers, the study reports. Each CDR3 protein is one row after TCRdb ran MiXCR on the PCR reads. The repertoire includes about 440,000 distinct CDR3 sequences, 43% of them detected once, and roughly 27% sits in the top ten. Source: PBMCs, taken before TCRalphabeta/CD19-depleted stem cell transplant. These TCRs come from a girl aged 2 to 9 with aplastic anemia, due to receive a stem cell transplant.

This chain links TRBV27 with TRBJ2-1; D is possibly TRBD1 or TRBD2 (5 bases each). Trimming took 3 bases from V and 7 from J, leaving 13 bases between them. CDR3 length equals 14 residues. Germline CDR1 MNHEY, CDR2 SMNVEV (reference sequence). CDR3 protein: CASSFGTEGNEQFF. In DNA form, the CDR3 reads TGTGCCAGCAGTTTCGGCACAGAGGGGAATGAGCAGTTCTTC.

This clonotype came up many times. The CDR3 loop is CASSQDPTSGPYNEQFF. DNA for the CDR3: TGCGCCAGCAGCCAAGACCCAACTAGCGGGCCATACAATGAGCAGTTCTTC. V gene TRBV4-3 combines with J gene TRBJ2-1; TRBD2 aligns across 9 bases. The ends lost 0 bases at V and 4 bases at J; junction bases unmatched: 7. CDR3 length equals 17 residues. Germline V gene lookup returns CDR1 LGHNA and CDR2 YSLEER.

As concerns this clonotype: Germline is not matched at one junction end, which may reflect a read error. CDR3 sequence: CASSLGAGTSNTTYF. DNA of the CDR3: TGTGCCAGCAGCTTAGGGGCCGGGACATCCAACACCACATATTTT. The chain carries TRBV7-6 and TRBJ1-3; possible D gene TRBD1, 6 bases. This CDR3 region has 15 residues. Looked up from germline, CDR1 is SGHVS and CDR2 is FNYEAQ.

This clonotype was counted many times. The chain employs TRBV7-9 and TRBJ2-1, with 9 positions matching TRBD2. CDR3 length: 16 residues. Trimming removed 4 bases from V and 1 base from J; junction bases left unmatched: 5. The germline CDR1 and CDR2 sequences are SEHNR and FQNEAQ (reference sequence). The DNA for the CDR3 is TGTGCCAGCAGCTCCTTAGCGGGGGCTTCCTACAATGAGCAGTTCTTC. Amino acid sequence: CASSSLAGASYNEQFF. Based on the CDR3 plus reference TRBV7-9 and TRBJ2-1, the full variable domain is DTGVSQNPRHKITKRGQNVTFRCDPISEHNRLYWYRQTLGQGPEFLTYFQNEAQLEKSRLLSDRFSAERPKGSFSTLEIQRTEQGDSAMYLCASSSLAGASYNEQFFGPGTRLTVL.

CDR3 sequence reads: CASRRGQGVPPLHF. The CDR3 DNA is TGTGCCAGCCGTCGAGGACAGGGGGTCCCACCCCTCCACTTT. The chain employs TRBV6-2 or TRBV6-3 and TRBJ1-6; TRBD1 matches at 10 bases. The CDR3 sequence is 14 residues long. Germline V gene lookup returns CDR1 MNHEY and CDR2 SVGEGT. With V trimmed by 8 bases and J by 11 bases, 9 bases remained unmatched.

This CDR3 reads CASSFAEKYGYTF. The CDR3 DNA sequence: TGTGCCAGCAGTTTCGCGGAGAAGTATGGCTACACCTTC. This sequence joins TRBV12-3 or TRBV12-4 and TRBJ1-2; D is ambiguous. Trimming stripped 3 bases from V and 5 bases from J, with 10 bases between. The CDR3 spans 13 residues.

The CDR3 coding sequence is TGCGCCAGCAGCCAAAGTTACGGACTAGCGGGAGGGCTTGGGCAGTTCTTC. It specifies CASSQSYGLAGGLGQFF. This chain links TRBV4-3 with TRBJ2-1; 15 positions match TRBD2. The CDR3 consists of 17 residues. The germline gives CDR1 LGHNA, CDR2 YSLEER. The V and J ends lost 2 bases and 12 bases, in that order; junction bases with no gene match: 11.

V gene TRBV6-5 combines with J gene TRBJ2-1, with D maybe TRBD2 (5 bases). Germline assignment: CDR1 MNHEY and CDR2 SVGAGI. Trimming left V 0 bases short and J 9 bases short, with 12 bases between. The CDR3 has 14 residues. The CDR3 coding sequence is TGTGCCAGCAGTTACTCGGGGAGAGGACTTGAGCAGTTCTTC. Its protein product is CASSYSGRGLEQFF.

This clonotype was recorded many times. This chain joins TRBV10-2 and TRBJ2-7, with TRBD2 matching 10 bases. From germline, CDR1 is WSHSY and CDR2 SAAADI. The CDR3 length is 16 residues. V shed 4 bases and J 0 bases; nucleotides not matched to a gene: 6. The CDR3 bases are TGCGCCAGCAGTGGATTCACTAGCGGGAACTCCTACGAGCAGTACTTC. Translating gives CASSGFTSGNSYEQYF.

There are a few counts of this clonotype. The gene calls are TRBV20-1 and TRBJ1-5, with 7 positions matching TRBD1. CDR1 and CDR2 (germline): DFQATT, SNEGSKA (reference sequence). V gave up 0 bases and J gave up 3 bases; unmatched junction bases: 8. The CDR3 length is 16 residues. In DNA form, the CDR3 reads TGCAGTGCTAGAGAACAGGGGACCAGCTACAATCAGCCCCAGCATTTT. Protein product: CSAREQGTSYNQPQHF.

The J gene is TRBJ2-3, the V gene TRBV20-1, with 9 positions matching TRBD1. The CDR3 covers 15 residues. Germline CDR1 is DFQATT and CDR2 is SNEGSKA (reference sequence). Trimming took 8 bases from V and 0 from J; bases not matched to a gene: 9. CDR3 loop: CSPGSGQGSTDTQYF. The CDR3 coding sequence is TGCAGTCCCGGGTCGGGACAGGGAAGCACAGATACGCAGTATTTT.

The chain employs TRBV6-1 and TRBJ2-2; 9 bases are a match to TRBD2. Germline lookup yields CDR1 MNHNS and CDR2 SASEGT. The CDR3 totals 18 residues. The trim removed 6 bases at V and 1 base at J, leaving 12 bases unmatched. CDR3 in amino acids: CASSRLLRLAENTGELFF. CDR3 sequence (DNA): TGTGCCAGCAGCCGACTCCTACGACTAGCGGAGAACACCGGGGAGCTGTTTTTT.

About this clonotype: A much larger clone is a single base away; this may be a read error. V is TRBV4-1 and J is TRBJ2-7, with 14 bases fitting TRBD2. Losses at the gene ends were 5 bases for V and 7 bases for J; bases not matched to a gene: 7. CDR1 is MGHRA and CDR2 is YSYEKL in the germline V gene. The CDR3 spans 15 residues. In DNA, the CDR3 is TGCGCCAGCAGCTCGGGACTAGCGGGAGTTGGGGAGCAGTACTTC. Its protein is CASSSGLAGVGEQYF.

The chain is built from TRBV3-1 and TRBJ1-1; weak D call: TRBD1 (6 bases). From germline, CDR1 is LGHDT and CDR2 YNNKEL (reference sequence). Trimming removed 2 bases from V and 4 bases from J, with 11 bases in between. The CDR3 has 14 amino acids. The CDR3 DNA reads TGTGCCAGCAGCCAAACGGGGGCGAGCACTGAAGCTTTCTTT. This gives the protein CASSQTGASTEAFF.

This clonotype was observed many times. The chain is built from TRBV5-1 and TRBJ2-1; D perhaps matches TRBD1 (5 bases). CDR1 is SGHRS and CDR2 is YFSETQ in the germline V gene. Between the trimmed V and J ends, which lost 0 bases and 5 bases, there was a span of 9 bases. This CDR3 is built from 14 residues. Here the CDR3 DNA reads TGCGCCAGCAGCTTGGCCCAGGGTCACAATGAGCAGTTCTTC. Translating it yields CASSLAQGHNEQFF. The variable domain in full, with the rest retrieved from reference TRBV5-1 and TRBJ2-1, is KAGVTQTPRYLIKTRGQQVTLSCSPISGHRSVSWYQQTPGQGLQFLFEYFSETQRNKGNFPGRFSGRQFSNSRSEMNVSTLELGDSALYLCASSLAQGHNEQFFGPGTRLTVL.

This clonotype was seen a handful of times. The genes are TRBV9 and TRBJ1-1; D unclear. Trimming removed 3 bases from V and 1 base from J, with 7 bases in between. CDR1 and CDR2 from the germline V gene are SGDLS and YYNGEE. The CDR3 is 13 amino acids. CDR3 sequence reads: CASSGTTNTEAFF. The CDR3, as DNA: TGTGCCAGCAGCGGTACAACGAACACTGAAGCTTTCTTT.

This clonotype was counted at least ten times. The chain employs TRBV20-1 and TRBJ1-2, with unresolved D. Between the trimmed V and J ends, which lost 0 bases and 6 bases, there was a span of 11 bases. Germline CDR1 reads DFQATT; CDR2 reads SNEGSKA (reference sequence). The length of the CDR3 is 13 residues. DNA for the CDR3: TGCAGTGCTAGAGACCGGGCGTATGATGGCTACACCTTC. It specifies CSARDRAYDGYTF.

J is TRBJ2-6 and V is TRBV28, with D possibly matching TRBD2 (5 bases). Trimming pared 1 base from V and 13 bases from J, leaving 8 bases between. The CDR3 has 12 residues. From germline, CDR1 is MDHEN and CDR2 SYDVKM. CDR3 DNA sequence: TGTGCCAGCAGTTTATTTACGGGGGTCCTGACTTTC. The encoded protein is CASSLFTGVLTF.

The CDR3 region is CASSQETGRASYNEQFF. The CDR3 DNA reads as TGCGCCAGCAGCCAAGAAACGGGGAGGGCGTCCTACAATGAGCAGTTCTTC. The chain links TRBV4-3 to TRBJ2-1; TRBD2 matches 7 bases. The germline V gene has CDR1 LGHNA and CDR2 YSLEER. The CDR3 has 17 residues. With V trimmed by 0 bases and J by 1 base, 6 bases remained unmatched.

This sequence joins TRBV6-5 and TRBJ1-1; tentative D call: TRBD1 (5 bases). Germline assignment: CDR1 MNHEY and CDR2 SVGAGI. V lost 0 bases and J 2 bases, leaving 16 bases between the germline ends. The CDR3 loop spans 17 amino acids. Written as DNA, the CDR3 is TGTGCCAGCAGTTACTCCTACAGGACACCTAAAAACACTGAAGCTTTCTTT. It translates to CASSYSYRTPKNTEAFF.

This clonotype was observed a handful of times. This sequence joins TRBV18 and TRBJ1-3; D may be TRBD1 (5 bases). Trimming cost V 4 bases and J 0 bases, with 13 bases left between them. Germline CDR1 and CDR2: KGHSH and LQKENI. This CDR3 comprises 16 residues. The CDR3 DNA sequence: TGTGCCAGCTCACGTGACAGCCAAGACTCTGGAAACACCATATATTTT. Amino acid sequence: CASSRDSQDSGNTIYF.

V and J are TRBV9 and TRBJ1-5; D might be TRBD1 (6 bases). The CDR3 sequence is 15 residues long. The germline V gene encodes CDR1 SGDLS and CDR2 YYNGEE. V was shortened by 0 bases and J by 7 bases, with 14 bases between the two germline ends. The CDR3 nucleotides read TGTGCCAGCAGCGTAGAGGGGGGGATCGGGCAGCCCCAGCATTTT. Amino acid sequence: CASSVEGGIGQPQHF. Using reference TRBV9 and TRBJ1-5 for the parts outside the CDR3, the full variable domain is DSGVTQTPKHLITATGQRVTLRCSPRSGDLSVYWYQQSLDQGLQFLIQYYNGEERAKGNILERFSAQQFPDLHSELNLSSLELGDSALYFCASSVEGGIGQPQHFGDGTRLSIL.

The chain employs TRBV28 and TRBJ2-5; 7 bases are a match to TRBD2. This CDR3 has 15 residues. Germline CDR1 MDHEN, CDR2 SYDVKM. Germline trimming cut 3 bases from V and 5 bases from J; bases unmatched to any gene: 9. The DNA of the CDR3 is TGTGCCAGCAGTTTTGAGCGGGGACGGAGGGAGACCCAGTACTTC. Translated: CASSFERGRRETQYF.

The chain combines TRBV7-3 with TRBJ2-1; D remains ambiguous. The CDR3 is 13 amino acids. Per germline, CDR1 SGHTA and CDR2 FQGTGA. Between the trimmed V and J ends, which lost 2 bases and 4 bases, there was a span of 6 bases. CDR3 bases: TGTGCCAGCAGCTTAGACGTATACAATGAGCAGTTCTTC. Its translation: CASSLDVYNEQFF.

This clonotype was recorded at least ten times. This chain connects TRBV7-2 to TRBJ2-7, with D maybe TRBD2 (6 bases). Germline loops: CDR1 SGHTA, CDR2 FQGNSA. Trimming took 7 bases from V and 3 from J, leaving 13 bases between them. This CDR3 is built from 13 residues. CDR3 protein: CASTAGLFYEQYF. CDR3 DNA: TGTGCCAGCACCGCGGGACTTTTCTACGAGCAGTACTTC. The whole variable domain, filled in from reference TRBV7-2 and TRBJ2-7, reads GAGVSQSPSNKVTEKGKDVELRCDPISGHTALYWYRQSLGQGLEFLIYFQGNSAPDKSGLPSDRFSAERTGGSVSTLTIQRTQQEDSAVYLCASTAGLFYEQYFGPGTRLTVT.

This chain connects TRBV10-3 to TRBJ2-1; the D call may be TRBD1 or TRBD2 (5 bases each). CDR1 and CDR2 from the germline V gene are ENHRY and SYGVKD. Trimming stripped 11 bases from V and 6 bases from J, with 14 bases between. This CDR3 spans 12 amino acids. CDR3 DNA sequence: TGTGCCCTGGGGACGGGCTTCAATGAGCAGTTCTTC. Protein: CALGTGFNEQFF.

This clonotype was detected only a few times. The chain employs TRBV3-1 and TRBJ2-7; 10 bases map to TRBD2. V lost 0 bases and J lost 2; bases outside the gene matches: 7. The CDR3 sequence is 17 residues long. Germline CDR1 reads LGHDT; CDR2 reads YNNKEL (reference sequence). The CDR3 loop reads CASSQEPSGSRAYEQYF. CDR3 DNA: TGTGCCAGCAGCCAAGAACCTAGCGGGAGTAGGGCCTACGAGCAGTACTTC.

This sequence joins TRBV7-9 and TRBJ2-5; TRBD2 matches at 11 bases. The V and J ends lost 8 bases and 4 bases, in that order; junction bases with no gene match: 9. There are 15 residues in the CDR3. Germline V lookup: CDR1 SEHNR, CDR2 FQNEAQ (reference sequence). CDR3 loop: CASGSSGRRRETQYF. The CDR3 DNA sequence: TGTGCCAGCGGCTCTAGCGGGAGGAGGCGAGAGACCCAGTACTTC.

This sequence joins TRBV27 and TRBJ2-3, with D perhaps assigned TRBD1 or TRBD2 (5 bases each). CDR3 length: 12 amino acids. Germline-derived CDR1 and CDR2 are MNHEY and SMNVEV (reference sequence). The ends were cut back, 6 bases at V and 6 bases at J, with 10 bases in the middle. As DNA, the CDR3 is TGTGCCAGCAGGAGGGACGCGGATACGCAGTATTTT. Residues: CASRRDADTQYF.

In this sample, this clonotype turned up a few times. The rearrangement uses TRBV28 and TRBJ2-3, with D uncertain. This CDR3 region has 16 residues. Trimming stripped 2 bases from V and 4 bases from J, with 16 bases between. Germline V CDR1 and CDR2: MDHEN, SYDVKM. DNA of the CDR3: TGTGCCAGCAGTTTACGAGTTCGGGCCGTCGCAGATACGCAGTATTTT. It encodes CASSLRVRAVADTQYF.

This clonotype is medium-sized (0.01 to 0.1%) by share. This sequence joins TRBV7-9 and TRBJ1-6; TRBD1 aligns across 8 bases. J was trimmed by 7 bases and V by 6 bases; bases with no gene match: 2. From germline, CDR1 is SEHNR and CDR2 FQNEAQ (reference sequence). CDR3 length equals 13 residues. The DNA of the CDR3 is TGTGCCAGCAGGACAGGGGCGAATTCACCCCTCCACTTT. Translating gives CASRTGANSPLHF.

This sequence joins TRBV29-1 and TRBJ1-1; D not resolved. V was pared by 1 base and J by 0 bases, with 3 bases between. Germline assignment: CDR1 SQVTM and CDR2 ANQGSEA. The CDR3 totals 12 residues. The CDR3 region is CSVEAVNTEAFF. CDR3 nucleotide sequence: TGCAGCGTTGAAGCAGTGAACACTGAAGCTTTCTTT.